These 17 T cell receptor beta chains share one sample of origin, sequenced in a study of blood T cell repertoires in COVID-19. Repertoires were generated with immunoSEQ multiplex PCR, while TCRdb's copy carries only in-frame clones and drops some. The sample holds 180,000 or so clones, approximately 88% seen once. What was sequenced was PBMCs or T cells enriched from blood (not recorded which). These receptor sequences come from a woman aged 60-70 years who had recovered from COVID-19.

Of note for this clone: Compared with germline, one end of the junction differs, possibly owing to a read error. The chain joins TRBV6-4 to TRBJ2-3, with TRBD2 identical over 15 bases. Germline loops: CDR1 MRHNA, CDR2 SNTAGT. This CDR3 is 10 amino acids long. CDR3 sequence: CATRTSGRGF. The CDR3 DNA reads TGTGCCACGCGGACTAGCGGGAGGGGTTTT.

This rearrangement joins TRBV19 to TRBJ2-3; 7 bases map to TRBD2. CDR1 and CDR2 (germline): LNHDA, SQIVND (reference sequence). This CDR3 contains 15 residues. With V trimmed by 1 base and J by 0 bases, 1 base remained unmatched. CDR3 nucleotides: TGTGCCAGTAGTATAGGTAGCGGGAGCACAGATACGCAGTATTTT. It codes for CASSIGSGSTDTQYF.

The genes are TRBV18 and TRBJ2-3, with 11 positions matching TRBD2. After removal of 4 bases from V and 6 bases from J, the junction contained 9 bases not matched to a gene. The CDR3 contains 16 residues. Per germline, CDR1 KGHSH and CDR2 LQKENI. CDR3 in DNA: TGTGCCAGCTCACTCGCGGTAGCGGGAGGGCGTGATACGCAGTATTTT. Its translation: CASSLAVAGGRDTQYF.

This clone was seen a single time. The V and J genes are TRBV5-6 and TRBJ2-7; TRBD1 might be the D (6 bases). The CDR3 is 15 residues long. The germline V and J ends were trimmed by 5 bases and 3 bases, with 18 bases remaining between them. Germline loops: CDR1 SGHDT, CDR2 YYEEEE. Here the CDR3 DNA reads TGTGCCAGCAGGACACCGGGACACCTCATCTACGAGCAGTACTTC. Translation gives CASRTPGHLIYEQYF.

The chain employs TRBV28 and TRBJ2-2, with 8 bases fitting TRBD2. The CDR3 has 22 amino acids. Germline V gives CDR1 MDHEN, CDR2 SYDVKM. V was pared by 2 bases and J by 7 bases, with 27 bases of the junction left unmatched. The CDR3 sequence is CASSLEDQTQSGSPPLIGELFF. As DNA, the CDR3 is TGTGCCAGCAGTTTAGAAGACCAAACACAAAGCGGGAGCCCCCCTTTGATCGGGGAGCTGTTTTTT.

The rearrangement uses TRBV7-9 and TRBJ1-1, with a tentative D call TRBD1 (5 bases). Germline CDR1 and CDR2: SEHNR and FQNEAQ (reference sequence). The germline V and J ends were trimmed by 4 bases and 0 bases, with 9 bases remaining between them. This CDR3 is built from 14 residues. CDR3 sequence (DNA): TGTGCCAGCAGCTGGCGACAGTTGAACACTGAAGCTTTCTTT. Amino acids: CASSWRQLNTEAFF.

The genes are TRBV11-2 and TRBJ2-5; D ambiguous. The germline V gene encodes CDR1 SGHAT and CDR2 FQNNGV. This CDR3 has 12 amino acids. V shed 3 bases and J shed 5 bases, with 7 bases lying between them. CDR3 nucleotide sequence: TGTGCCAGCAGCTTGAGTTGGGAGACCCAGTACTTC. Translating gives CASSLSWETQYF.

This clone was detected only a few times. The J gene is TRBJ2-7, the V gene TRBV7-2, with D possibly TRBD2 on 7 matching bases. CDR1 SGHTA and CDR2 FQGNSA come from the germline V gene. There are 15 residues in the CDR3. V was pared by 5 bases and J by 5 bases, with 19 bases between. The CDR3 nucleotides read TGTGCCAGCAGCCCCGAGGGGGGACTAAGCAACGAGCAGTACTTC. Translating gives CASSPEGGLSNEQYF.

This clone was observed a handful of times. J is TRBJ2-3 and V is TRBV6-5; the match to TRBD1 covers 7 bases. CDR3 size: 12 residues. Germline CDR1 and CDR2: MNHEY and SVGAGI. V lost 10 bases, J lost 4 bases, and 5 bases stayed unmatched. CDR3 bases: TGTGCCACGGACAGGAGAGCAGATACGCAGTATTTT. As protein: CATDRRADTQYF.

DNA of the CDR3: TGTGCCAGCTCACCAACTGACAGGGGAGGTTCACCCCTCCACTTT. This gives the protein CASSPTDRGGSPLHF. The chain couples TRBV18 to TRBJ1-6; 8 bases align to TRBD1. Trimming removed 2 bases from V and 9 bases from J; junction bases left unmatched: 6. Germline lookup yields CDR1 KGHSH and CDR2 LQKENI. The CDR3 runs to 15 residues.

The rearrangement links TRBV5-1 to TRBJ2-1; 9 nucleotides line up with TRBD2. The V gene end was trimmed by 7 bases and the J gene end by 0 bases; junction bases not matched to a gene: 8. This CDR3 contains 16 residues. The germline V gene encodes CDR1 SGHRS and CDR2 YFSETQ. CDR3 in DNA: TGCGCCAGCTCCACCCTTAGCGGGAGCTCCTACAATGAGCAGTTCTTC. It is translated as CASSTLSGSSYNEQFF.

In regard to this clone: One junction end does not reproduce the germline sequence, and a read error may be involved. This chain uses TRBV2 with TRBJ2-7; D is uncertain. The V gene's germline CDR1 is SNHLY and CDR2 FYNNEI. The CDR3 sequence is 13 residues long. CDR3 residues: CASSSPPSSEQYF. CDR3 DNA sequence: TGTGCCAGCAGTAGCCCCCCCTCCTCCGAGCAGTACTTC. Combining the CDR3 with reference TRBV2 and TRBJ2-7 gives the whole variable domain EPEVTQTPSHQVTQMGQEVILRCVPISNHLYFYWYRQILGQKVEFLVSFYNNEISEKSEIFDDQFSVERPDGSNFTLKIRSTKLEDSAMYFCASSSPPSSEQYFGPGTRLTVT.

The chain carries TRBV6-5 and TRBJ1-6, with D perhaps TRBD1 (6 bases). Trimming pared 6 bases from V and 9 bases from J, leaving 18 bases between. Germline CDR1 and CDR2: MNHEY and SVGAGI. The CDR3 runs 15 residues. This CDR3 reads CASSPLGSRGSPLHF. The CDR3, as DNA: TGTGCCAGCAGCCCCCTAGGCAGCAGGGGTTCACCCCTCCACTTT.

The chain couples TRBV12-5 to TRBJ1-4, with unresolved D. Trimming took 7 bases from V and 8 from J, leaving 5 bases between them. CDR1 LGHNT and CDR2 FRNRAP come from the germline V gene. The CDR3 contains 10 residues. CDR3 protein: CASAFEKLFF. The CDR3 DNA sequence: TGTGCTAGTGCCTTCGAAAAACTGTTTTTT.

In nucleotides, the CDR3 is TGTGCCAGCAGCTTAGAGAGCCGGATAGCGGGACATGAGCAGTTCTTC. Translating gives CASSLESRIAGHEQFF. The chain is built from TRBV7-6 and TRBJ2-1; 8 positions match TRBD2. The junction had 10 bases not matched to a gene; V was cut back by 1 base and J by 8 bases. The CDR3 runs 16 residues. Germline V gives CDR1 SGHVS, CDR2 FNYEAQ.

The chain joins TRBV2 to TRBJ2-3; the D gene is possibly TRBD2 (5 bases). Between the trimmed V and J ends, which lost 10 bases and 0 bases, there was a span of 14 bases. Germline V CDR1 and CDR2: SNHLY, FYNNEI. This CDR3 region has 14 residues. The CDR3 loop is CAIRRTASTDTQYF. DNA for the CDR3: TGTGCCATCCGGCGGACTGCTAGCACAGATACGCAGTATTTT.

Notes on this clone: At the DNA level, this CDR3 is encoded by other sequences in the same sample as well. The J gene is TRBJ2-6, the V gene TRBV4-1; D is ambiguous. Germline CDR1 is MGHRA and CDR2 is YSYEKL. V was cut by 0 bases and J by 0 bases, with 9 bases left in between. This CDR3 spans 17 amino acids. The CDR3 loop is CASSQDPSGSGANVLTF. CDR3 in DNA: TGCGCCAGCAGCCAAGATCCGTCAGGCTCTGGGGCCAACGTCCTGACTTTC.